This T cell receptor beta chain was captured in a study of PD-1 blockade in classical Hodgkin lymphoma. In its sample, this clone was seen a few times. The CDR3 has 13 residues. Trimming removed 5 bases at V and 6 bases at J, with 17 bases between. Germline values: CDR1 SQVTM, CDR2 ANQGSEA. Brentuximab vedotin exposure varied, and every patient relapsed after autologous stem cell transplantation. Data came from immunoSEQ multiplex PCR; TCRdb stores just in-frame clones and leaves some out. The data hold roughly 92,000 clones, with around nine tenths observed a single time. The chain has TRBV29-1 and TRBJ2-7, with D perhaps matching TRBD1 or TRBD2 (6 bases each). The sequenced sample was peripheral blood mononuclear cells (PBMCs), obtained at baseline. The clonotype comes from a human donor with classical Hodgkin lymphoma. CDR3 sequence: CSVQIGGLVEQYF. The DNA for the CDR3 is TGCAGCGTTCAGATAGGGGGGCTGGTCGAGCAGTACTTC.